The T cell receptor beta chain under discussion was sequenced for a study of T cells in Graves' hyperthyroidism and ophthalmopathy. This clonotype was detected a few times. The CDR3 spans 15 residues. The germline gives CDR1 SGHNT, CDR2 YENEEA. V lost 0 bases and J lost 5, with 11 bases in between. TCR beta CDR3 sequences were amplified from RNA transcripts. RT-PCR in the first round (using the HTBI primer set) targeted the TCR CDR3. TCRdb re-analysed the multiplex PCR reads in MiXCR, keeping a single row per CDR3 protein. The table includes 400,000 to 500,000 distinct CDR3 sequences, roughly 14% detected once.

The sample consisted of blood. V gene TRBV11-3 combines with J gene TRBJ2-1; weak D call: TRBD1 (6 bases). The TCR sequence derives from a woman aged 18-30 years with Graves' hyperthyroidism. The CDR3 loop reads CASSLDAQGNNEQFF. In DNA form, the CDR3 reads TGTGCCAGCAGCTTAGATGCGCAGGGGAACAATGAGCAGTTCTTC. The entire variable domain, with the rest obtained from reference TRBV11-3 and TRBJ2-1, is as follows: EAGVVQSPRYKIIEKKQPVAFWCNPISGHNTLYWYLQNLGQGPELLIRYENEEAVDDSQLPKDRFSAERLKGVDSTLKIQPAELGDSAVYLCASSLDAQGNNEQFFGPGTRLTVL.